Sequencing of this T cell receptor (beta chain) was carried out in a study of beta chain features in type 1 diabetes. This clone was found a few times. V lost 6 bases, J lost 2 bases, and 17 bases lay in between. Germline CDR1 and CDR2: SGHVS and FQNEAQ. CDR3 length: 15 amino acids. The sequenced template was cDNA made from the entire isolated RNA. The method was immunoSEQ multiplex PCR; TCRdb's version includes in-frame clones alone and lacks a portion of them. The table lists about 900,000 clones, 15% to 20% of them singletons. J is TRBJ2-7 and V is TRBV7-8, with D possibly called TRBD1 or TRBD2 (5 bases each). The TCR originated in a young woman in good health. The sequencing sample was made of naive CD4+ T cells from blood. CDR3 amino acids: CASSLMGPDTYEQYF. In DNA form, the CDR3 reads TGTGCCAGCAGTCTTATGGGACCTGACACCTACGAGCAGTACTTC.